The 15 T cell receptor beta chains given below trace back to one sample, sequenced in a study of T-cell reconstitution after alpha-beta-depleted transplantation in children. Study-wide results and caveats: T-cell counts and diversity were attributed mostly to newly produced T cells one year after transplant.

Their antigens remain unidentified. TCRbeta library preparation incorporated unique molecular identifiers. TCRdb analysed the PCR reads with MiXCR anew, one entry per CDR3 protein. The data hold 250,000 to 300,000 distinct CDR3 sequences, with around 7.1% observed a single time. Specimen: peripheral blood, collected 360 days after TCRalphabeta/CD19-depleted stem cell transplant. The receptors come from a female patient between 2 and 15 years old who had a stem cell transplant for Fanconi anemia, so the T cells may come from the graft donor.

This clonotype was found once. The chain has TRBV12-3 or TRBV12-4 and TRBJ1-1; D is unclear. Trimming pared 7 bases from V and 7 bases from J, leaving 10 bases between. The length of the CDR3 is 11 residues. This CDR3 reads CASTFSGEAFF. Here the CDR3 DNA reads TGTGCCAGCACCTTCAGCGGTGAAGCTTTCTTT.

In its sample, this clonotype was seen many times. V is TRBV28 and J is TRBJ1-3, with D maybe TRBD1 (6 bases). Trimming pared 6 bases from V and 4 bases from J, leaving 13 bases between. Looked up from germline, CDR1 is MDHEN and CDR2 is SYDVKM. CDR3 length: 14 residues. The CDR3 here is CASSPGTIGNTIYF. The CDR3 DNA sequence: TGTGCCAGCAGCCCCGGGACAATCGGAAACACCATATATTTT.

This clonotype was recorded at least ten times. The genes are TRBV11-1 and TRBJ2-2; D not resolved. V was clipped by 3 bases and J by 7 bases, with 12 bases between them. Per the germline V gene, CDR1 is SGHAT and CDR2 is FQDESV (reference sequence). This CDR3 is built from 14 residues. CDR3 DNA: TGTGCCAGCAGCTTCAAGGGCTCGGTCGGGGAGCTGTTTTTT. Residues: CASSFKGSVGELFF.

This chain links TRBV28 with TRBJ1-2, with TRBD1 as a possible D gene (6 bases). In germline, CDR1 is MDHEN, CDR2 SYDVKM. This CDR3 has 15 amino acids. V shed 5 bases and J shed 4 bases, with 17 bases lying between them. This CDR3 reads CASSRQVSGSYGYTF. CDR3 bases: TGTGCCAGCAGTAGACAGGTTTCGGGAAGCTATGGCTACACCTTC.

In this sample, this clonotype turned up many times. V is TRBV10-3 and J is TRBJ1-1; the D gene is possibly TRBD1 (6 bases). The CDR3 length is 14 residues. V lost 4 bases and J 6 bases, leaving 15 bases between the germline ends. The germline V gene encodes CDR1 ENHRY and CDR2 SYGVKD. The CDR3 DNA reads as TGTGCCATCAGTGGGCGGGGGCGGGAGGCTGAAGCTTTCTTT. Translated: CAISGRGREAEAFF.

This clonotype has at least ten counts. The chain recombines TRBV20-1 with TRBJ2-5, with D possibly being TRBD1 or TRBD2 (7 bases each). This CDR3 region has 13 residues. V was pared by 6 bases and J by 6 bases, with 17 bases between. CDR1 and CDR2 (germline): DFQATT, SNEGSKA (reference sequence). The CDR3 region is CSARGGQSQTQYF. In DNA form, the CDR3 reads TGCAGTGCCAGGGGGGGTCAGTCCCAGACCCAGTACTTC.

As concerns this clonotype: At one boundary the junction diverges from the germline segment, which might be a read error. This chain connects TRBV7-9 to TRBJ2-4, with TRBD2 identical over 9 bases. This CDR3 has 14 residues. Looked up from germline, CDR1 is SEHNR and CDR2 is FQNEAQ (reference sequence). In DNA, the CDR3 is TGTGCCAGCAGCCTAGCGGGAAGCAAAAACGTTCAGTACTTC. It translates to CASSLAGSKNVQYF.

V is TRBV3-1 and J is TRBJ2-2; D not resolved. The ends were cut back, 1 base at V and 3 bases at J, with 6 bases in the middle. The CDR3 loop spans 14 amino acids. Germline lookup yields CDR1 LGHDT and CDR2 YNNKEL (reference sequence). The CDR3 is CASSQAQYTGELFF. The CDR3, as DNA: TGTGCCAGCAGCCAAGCACAGTACACCGGGGAGCTGTTTTTT.

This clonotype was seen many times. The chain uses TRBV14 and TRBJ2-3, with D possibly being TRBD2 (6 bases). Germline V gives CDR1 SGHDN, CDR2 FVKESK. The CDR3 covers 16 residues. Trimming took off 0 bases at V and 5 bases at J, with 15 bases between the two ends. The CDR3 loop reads CASSQDRGTHVDTQYF. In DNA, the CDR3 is TGTGCCAGCAGCCAAGATCGAGGGACTCACGTAGATACGCAGTATTTT.

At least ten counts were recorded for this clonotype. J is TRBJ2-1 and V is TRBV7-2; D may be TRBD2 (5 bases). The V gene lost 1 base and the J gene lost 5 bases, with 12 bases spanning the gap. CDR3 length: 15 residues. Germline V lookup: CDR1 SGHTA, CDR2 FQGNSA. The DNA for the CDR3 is TGTGCCAGCAGCTTAGGTCCTAGCAGGCACAATGAGCAGTTCTTC. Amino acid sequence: CASSLGPSRHNEQFF.

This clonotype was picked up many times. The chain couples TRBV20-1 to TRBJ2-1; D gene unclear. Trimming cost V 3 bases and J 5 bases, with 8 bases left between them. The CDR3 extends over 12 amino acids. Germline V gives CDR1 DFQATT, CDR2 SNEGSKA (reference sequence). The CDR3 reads CSARPGDNEQFF. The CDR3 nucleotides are TGCAGTGCTAGGCCCGGAGACAATGAGCAGTTCTTC.

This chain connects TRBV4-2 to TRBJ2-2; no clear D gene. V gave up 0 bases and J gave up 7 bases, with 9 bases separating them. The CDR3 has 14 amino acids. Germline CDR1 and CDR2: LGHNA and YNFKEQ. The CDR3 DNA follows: TGTGCCAGCAGCCAAGAGGGTAGGGACGGGGAGCTGTTTTTT. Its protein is CASSQEGRDGELFF.

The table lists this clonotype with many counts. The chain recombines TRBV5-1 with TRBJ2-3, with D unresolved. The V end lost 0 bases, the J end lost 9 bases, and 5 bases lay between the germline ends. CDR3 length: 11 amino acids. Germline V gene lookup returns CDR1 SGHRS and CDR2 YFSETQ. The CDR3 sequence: CASSLDATQYF. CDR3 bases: TGCGCCAGCAGCTTGGACGCCACGCAGTATTTT.

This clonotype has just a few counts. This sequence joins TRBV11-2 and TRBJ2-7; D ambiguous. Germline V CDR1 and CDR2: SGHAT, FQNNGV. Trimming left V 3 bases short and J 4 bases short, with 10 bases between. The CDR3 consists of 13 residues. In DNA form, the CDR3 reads TGTGCCAGCAGCTTCTATGACCATTACGAGCAGTACTTC. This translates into CASSFYDHYEQYF.

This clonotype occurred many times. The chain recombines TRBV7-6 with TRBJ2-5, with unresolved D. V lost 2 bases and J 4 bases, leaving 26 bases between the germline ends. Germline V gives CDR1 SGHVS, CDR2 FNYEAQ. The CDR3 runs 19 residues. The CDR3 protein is CASSLSLARSSPVIETQYF. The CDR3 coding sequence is TGTGCCAGCAGCTTAAGTTTGGCAAGATCCTCCCCTGTAATAGAGACCCAGTACTTC.